One sample yielded the 15 T cell receptor beta chains listed below, sequenced in a study of blood T cells in healthy people across ages. Together with a sample-barcoded 5' primer, a J-beta primer mix was included in a second PCR lasting about 6 to 11 cycles. From the 5' RACE reads, TCRdb called clonotypes with MiXCR, one entry per CDR3 protein. The sample carries more than 800,000 distinct CDR3 sequences, around 28% recorded once. The sample consisted of blood. These TCRs come from an elderly woman in good health.

This clonotype came up once. This may come from a read error, since a much larger clone is one base off. The CDR3 carries no conserved terminal phenylalanine or tryptophan, so it likely arises from a read error. The V gene is TRBV12-3 or TRBV12-4, the J gene TRBJ1-1; possibly TRBD1 for D (6 bases). The CDR3 has 14 amino acids. The V gene lost 3 bases and the J gene lost 4 bases, with 12 bases spanning the gap. The CDR3 region is CASSFHRVPTEAFL. CDR3 in DNA: TGTGCCAGCAGTTTTCACAGGGTCCCCACTGAAGCTTTCTTG.

J is TRBJ2-7 and V is TRBV30; tentatively, D is TRBD1 or TRBD2 (6 bases each). The J call is doubtful: the DNA matches TRBJ2-4 better. There are 15 residues in the CDR3. Germline CDR1 GTSNPN, CDR2 SVGIG (reference sequence). The CDR3 DNA is TGTGCCTGGAGGCACAGGGACTCCTTGGGGGACATTCAGTACTTC. It translates to CAWRHRDSLGDIQYF.

This clonotype was counted between two and nine times. V gene TRBV28 combines with J gene TRBJ1-2; unclear D gene. Trimming shortened V by 3 bases and J by 7 bases, and 15 bases separated the two germline ends. The V gene's germline CDR1 is MDHEN and CDR2 SYDVKM. The CDR3 is 14 amino acids. The CDR3 loop is CASSFRASSGGYTF. For the CDR3, the DNA is TGTGCCAGCAGTTTTAGGGCCTCCAGTGGTGGCTACACCTTC.

Ten or more counts support this clonotype. A read error may account for a junction end that differs from germline. Written as DNA, the CDR3 is TGTGCCAGCGGCTTACCTAGTTTTGTCTCTACTAACTATGGCTACACCTTC. This gives the protein CASGLPSFVSTNYGYTF. The gene calls are TRBV7-4 and TRBJ1-2; D is undetermined. The CDR3 contains 17 residues. Germline V CDR1 and CDR2: SGHVT, SQSDAQ.

About this clonotype: A clone one base away is much larger, so this may be a read error. The V and J genes are TRBV7-2 and TRBJ1-5, with D unresolved. CDR1 is SGHTA, CDR2 FQGNSA, per germline. The CDR3 contains 13 residues. The germline V and J ends were trimmed by 7 bases and 0 bases, with 7 bases remaining between them. DNA for the CDR3: TGTGCCAGCAACTTTGGTAGCAATCAGCCCCAGCATTTT. Protein: CASNFGSNQPQHF.

This clonotype was seen at least ten times. This sequence joins TRBV12-3 or TRBV12-4 and TRBJ1-2; D gene ambiguous. The V end was cut by 5 bases, the J end by 4 bases, with 14 bases between. The CDR3 is 14 residues long. DNA of the CDR3: TGTGCCAGCAGTCCCCTTCTGGAGATCTATGGCTACACCTTC. Its translation: CASSPLLEIYGYTF.

The gene calls are TRBV7-2 and TRBJ2-7; perhaps D is TRBD1 or TRBD2 (6 bases each). Between the trimmed V and J ends, which lost 4 bases and 2 bases, there was a span of 12 bases. This CDR3 has 14 residues. Germline V gene sequence: CDR1 SGHTA, CDR2 FQGNSA. CDR3 region: CASSCEGGPYEQYF. The CDR3, as DNA: TGTGCCAGCAGCTGCGAGGGGGGTCCCTACGAGCAGTACTTC.

This clonotype was seen at least ten times. The chain is built from TRBV3-1 and TRBJ2-7; D is possibly TRBD1 or TRBD2 (5 bases each). CDR3 size: 15 residues. Trimming removed 3 bases at V and 2 bases at J, with 14 bases between. Germline values: CDR1 LGHDT, CDR2 YNNKEL (reference sequence). The chain's CDR3 is CASSHLHGATYEQYF. In DNA, the CDR3 is TGTGCCAGCAGCCATCTACACGGGGCTACCTACGAGCAGTACTTC.

The chain has TRBV28 and TRBJ1-5; maybe TRBD1 (5 bases). In germline, CDR1 is MDHEN, CDR2 SYDVKM. The CDR3 contains 13 residues. Trimming took 6 bases from V and 2 from J, leaving 8 bases between them. CDR3 region: CASRQTGNQPQHF. The CDR3 DNA is TGTGCCAGCAGGCAGACAGGCAATCAGCCCCAGCATTTT.

This clonotype was seen repeatedly, ten times or more. This chain joins TRBV6-1 and TRBJ2-1; D is perhaps TRBD1 or TRBD2 (5 bases each). This CDR3 spans 16 amino acids. Germline CDR1 is MNHNS and CDR2 is SASEGT. V was shortened by 6 bases and J by 9 bases, with 24 bases between the two germline ends. The CDR3 sequence is CASRVGDLTTQTEQFF. The CDR3 DNA sequence: TGTGCCAGCAGAGTGGGGGACCTGACAACACAAACTGAGCAGTTCTTC.

Remarks on this clonotype: At one of its ends the junction is not consistent with the germline gene, which may arise from a read error. The CDR3 is CASSLAVTYQETQYF. In DNA, the CDR3 is TGTGCCAGCAGTTTAGCGGTGACATACCAAGAGACCCAGTACTTC. The chain employs TRBV7-2 and TRBJ2-5; D might be TRBD2 (6 bases). The germline V gene has CDR1 SGHTA and CDR2 FQGNSA. CDR3 length equals 15 residues.

In this sample, this clonotype turned up a few times. V and J are TRBV3-1 and TRBJ1-4, with 9 nucleotides matching TRBD1. There are 14 residues in the CDR3. Germline lookup yields CDR1 LGHDT and CDR2 YNNKEL (reference sequence). The V gene end was trimmed by 6 bases and the J gene end by 3 bases; junction bases not matched to a gene: 2. CDR3 bases: TGTGCCAGCAGTCGGACAGGGGCTAATGAAAAACTGTTTTTT. Its protein product is CASSRTGANEKLFF.

The rearrangement links TRBV28 to TRBJ2-4, with D possibly TRBD2 on 5 matching bases. The DNA end is more similar to TRBJ2-7, so the J call may be wrong. The CDR3 consists of 14 residues. CDR1 MDHEN and CDR2 SYDVKM come from the germline V gene. CDR3 region: CASSLNRQAGEQYF. As DNA, the CDR3 is TGTGCCAGCAGTTTAAACCGGCAGGCGGGCGAGCAGTACTTC.

In this sample, this clonotype turned up many times. V gene TRBV6-5 combines with J gene TRBJ2-4; possibly TRBD1 or TRBD2 for D (6 bases each). Germline V gives CDR1 MNHEY, CDR2 SVGAGI. Trimming removed 8 bases at V and 2 bases at J, with 10 bases between. The length of the CDR3 is 13 residues. CDR3 DNA: TGTGCCAGCCGGGGGCTCTCCAAAAACATTCAGTACTTC. Translation: CASRGLSKNIQYF.

This clonotype was recorded a few times. The V call is TRBV20-1, the J call TRBJ2-3; maybe TRBD2 (5 bases). CDR3 length equals 13 residues. V was cut by 5 bases and J by 2 bases, with 11 bases left in between. Looked up from germline, CDR1 is DFQATT and CDR2 is SNEGSKA (reference sequence). The CDR3 protein is CSALAWDTDTQYF. CDR3 DNA: TGCAGTGCTTTAGCGTGGGACACAGATACGCAGTATTTT.